This entry is about one TCR beta chain. What it recognizes is unknown. The source of the sample is a study of glioma-infiltrating T cells. Study-wide results and caveats: Above-expected tissue-blood divergence occurred in all gliomas, most in low-grade ones. CDR3 overlap between tissue and blood was very small.

CDR3 length: 14 residues. The V end lost 3 bases, the J end lost 4 bases, and 13 bases lay between the germline ends. Per germline, CDR1 MNHEY and CDR2 SMNVEV (reference sequence). Amplification of TCR alpha and beta CDR3 regions from RNA used iRepertoire nested multiplex PCR. From the multiplex PCR reads, TCRdb called clonotypes with MiXCR, one entry per CDR3 protein. The profile shows fewer than 200,000 distinct CDR3 sequences, roughly 45% of them singletons. Sequencing was performed on glioma tissue, nonneoplastic brain tissue, or PBMCs (not recorded which). The V and J genes are TRBV27 and TRBJ2-7; D is undetermined. This clonotype originated in a human donor with low-grade glioma or glioblastoma, undergoing nonglioma brain surgery, or in good health (not recorded which). This CDR3 reads CASSFRAWGYEQYF. The DNA of the CDR3 is TGTGCCAGCAGTTTCCGGGCCTGGGGATACGAGCAGTACTTC.